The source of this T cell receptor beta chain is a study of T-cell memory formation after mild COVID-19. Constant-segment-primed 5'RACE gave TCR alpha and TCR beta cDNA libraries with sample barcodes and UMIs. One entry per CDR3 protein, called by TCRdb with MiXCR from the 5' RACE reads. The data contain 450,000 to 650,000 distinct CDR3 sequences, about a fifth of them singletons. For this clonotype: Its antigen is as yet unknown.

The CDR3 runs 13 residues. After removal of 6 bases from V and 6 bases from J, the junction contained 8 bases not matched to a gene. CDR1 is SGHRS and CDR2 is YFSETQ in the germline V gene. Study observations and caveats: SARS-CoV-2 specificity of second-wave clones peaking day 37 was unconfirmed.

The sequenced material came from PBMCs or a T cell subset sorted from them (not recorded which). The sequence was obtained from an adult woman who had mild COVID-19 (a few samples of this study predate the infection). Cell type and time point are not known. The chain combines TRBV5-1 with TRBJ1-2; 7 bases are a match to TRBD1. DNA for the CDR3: TGCGCCAGCACCCGGACAGGAGGGGATGGCTACACCTTC. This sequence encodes CASTRTGGDGYTF.